One and the same sample provided the 6 T cell receptor beta chains below, sequenced in a study of blood T cell repertoires in COVID-19. The method was immunoSEQ multiplex PCR; TCRdb's version includes in-frame clones alone and lacks a portion of them. The sample contains 100,000 to 120,000 clones, around 80% of which appear only once. The sequenced sample consisted of peripheral blood. The receptor source for this set is a woman of 80 years or more with acute or convalescent COVID-19.

The chain links TRBV7-2 to TRBJ2-1; 9 nucleotides align to TRBD2. The length of the CDR3 is 16 residues. Germline values: CDR1 SGHTA, CDR2 FQGNSA. The ends lost 4 bases at V and 7 bases at J; junction bases unmatched: 11. The CDR3 sequence: CASSSRRVAGVNEQFF. DNA for the CDR3: TGTGCCAGCAGCTCCCGCCGCGTAGCGGGAGTAAATGAGCAGTTCTTC.

The chain uses TRBV18 and TRBJ2-3; the D is unclear. Trimming shortened V by 0 bases and J by 4 bases, and 5 bases separated the two germline ends. Germline values: CDR1 KGHSH, CDR2 LQKENI. The CDR3 loop spans 13 amino acids. The CDR3 loop reads CASSPPRPDTQYF. Here the CDR3 DNA reads TGTGCCAGCTCACCACCGAGGCCAGATACGCAGTATTTT.

The CDR3 DNA reads as TGTGCCAGCTCACTTGAGGCCACGGGCTACGAGCAGTACTTC. This sequence encodes CASSLEATGYEQYF. The genes are TRBV18 and TRBJ2-7; no definite D call. Trimming stripped 4 bases from V and 3 bases from J, with 13 bases between. Looked up from germline, CDR1 is KGHSH and CDR2 is LQKENI. CDR3 length: 14 residues.

V gene TRBV6-2 or TRBV6-3 combines with J gene TRBJ2-1; 14 positions agree with TRBD2. The V gene's germline CDR1 is MNHEY and CDR2 SVGEGT. The V gene end was trimmed by 6 bases and the J gene end by 7 bases; junction bases not matched to a gene: 14. The length of the CDR3 is 18 residues. The CDR3 DNA follows: TGTGCCAGCAGCAATGGACTAGCGGGAGGTAGTGTTTGGAATGAGCAGTTCTTC. Amino acid sequence: CASSNGLAGGSVWNEQFF.

V and J are TRBV7-9 and TRBJ2-1, with 14 nucleotides matching TRBD2. The CDR3 is 15 residues long. V dropped 8 bases and J dropped 7; count of bases not matched to a gene: 7. Germline V gene data show CDR1 as SEHNR and CDR2 as FQNEAQ (reference sequence). CDR3 nucleotide sequence: TGTGCCAGCGAGCGACTAGCGGGAGGGCGGAATGAGCAGTTCTTC. Translation gives CASERLAGGRNEQFF.

This sequence joins TRBV3-1 (or the pseudogene TRBV3-2) and TRBJ2-6; 8 positions match TRBD1. Germline CDR1 LGHDT, CDR2 YNNKEL (reference sequence). J gave up 0 bases and V 4 bases, and 8 bases lay outside the gene matches. This CDR3 is 18 amino acids long. CDR3 residues: CASSPNEGTGSGANVLTF. The CDR3 nucleotides are TGTGCCAGCAGCCCTAATGAGGGGACAGGCTCTGGGGCCAACGTCCTGACTTTC.